The 14 T cell receptor beta chains in this list originate from one sample, sequenced in a study of graft-versus-host responses after intestinal transplantation. Profiling relied on immunoSEQ multiplex PCR, and the TCRdb table lists in-frame clones only, not all of them. This sample yields around 30,000 clones, of which about 90% are seen a single time; around 10% belongs to the top ten. Sequencing used PBMCs, obtained roughly 68 weeks after intestinal transplantation. The receptors come from a human patient who received an intestinal transplant, so some T cells may come from the graft donor.

In regard to this clone: A junction end diverges from the germline sequence, so it may reflect a read error. This sequence joins TRBV5-4 and TRBJ1-2; D ambiguous. The CDR3 is made up of 14 amino acids. Germline assignment: CDR1 SGHNT and CDR2 YYREEE (reference sequence). For the CDR3, the DNA is TGCGCCAGCAGCCAAGCACGGGCTAACTATGGCTACACCTTC. Amino acids: CASSQARANYGYTF.

This clone occurred a few times. V gene TRBV7-8 combines with J gene TRBJ1-2; 7 nucleotides align to TRBD1. V shed 0 bases and J 4 bases; nucleotides not matched to a gene: 2. The germline V gene has CDR1 SGHVS and CDR2 FQNEAQ. This CDR3 is 14 amino acids long. CDR3 DNA sequence: TGTGCCAGCAGCTTAGCCGGACAGGCCTATGGCTACACCTTC. Amino acid sequence: CASSLAGQAYGYTF.

The rearrangement links TRBV11-2 to TRBJ2-5; D is ambiguous. Germline values: CDR1 SGHAT, CDR2 FQNNGV. This CDR3 is built from 12 residues. V lost 0 bases, J lost 4 bases, and 3 bases lay in between. The CDR3 nucleotides are TGTGCCAGCAGCTTAGAGCCAGAGACCCAGTACTTC. Protein product: CASSLEPETQYF.

V usage is TRBV25-1 and J usage is TRBJ2-5; D is possibly TRBD1 (5 bases). Germline V lookup: CDR1 MGHDK, CDR2 SYGVNS. Trimming stripped 2 bases from V and 1 base from J, with 11 bases between. The CDR3 is 15 amino acids. The DNA for the CDR3 is TGTGCCAGCAGTGAACGCGACAGCTCCCAAGAGACCCAGTACTTC. This gives the protein CASSERDSSQETQYF.

The chain is built from TRBV2 and TRBJ2-5; D is perhaps TRBD1 or TRBD2 (5 bases each). The V gene lost 2 bases and the J gene lost 5 bases, with 15 bases spanning the gap. CDR1 and CDR2 (germline): SNHLY, FYNNEI. CDR3 length: 15 amino acids. CDR3 nucleotide sequence: TGTGCCAGCAGTGAAATGGGGGTCGGTTCCGAGACCCAGTACTTC. Protein sequence: CASSEMGVGSETQYF.

The chain uses TRBV6-6 and TRBJ1-1, with 7 bases identical to TRBD1. Germline CDR1 and CDR2: MNHNY and SVGAGI (reference sequence). V lost 4 bases to trimming and J lost 5 bases; unmatched junction nucleotides: 7. There are 14 residues in the CDR3. CDR3 in DNA: TGTGCCAGCAGTTCCGACAGGGTTTCAACTGAAGCTTTCTTT. It translates to CASSSDRVSTEAFF.

V is TRBV6-6 and J is TRBJ2-7; TRBD1 matches 9 bases. Germline CDR1 is MNHNY and CDR2 is SVGAGI (reference sequence). The CDR3 is 14 residues long. V trimming: 10 bases; J trimming: 4 bases; junction bases outside the gene matches: 11. CDR3 residues: CATYTPGQGYEQYF. CDR3 bases: TGTGCCACCTACACTCCGGGACAGGGTTACGAGCAGTACTTC.

A word on this clone: The sample contains more than one DNA sequence encoding this CDR3. CDR3 in amino acids: CASSRTSGSGNEQFF. As DNA, the CDR3 is TGTGCCAGTAGCAGGACTAGCGGGAGTGGAAATGAGCAGTTCTTC. The V call is TRBV11-2, the J call TRBJ2-1, with 13 bases fitting TRBD2. Looked up from germline, CDR1 is SGHAT and CDR2 is FQNNGV. V shed 9 bases, J shed 7 bases, and the junction held 9 bases outside the gene matches. CDR3 length: 15 amino acids. The complete variable domain, with remaining parts taken from reference TRBV11-2 and TRBJ2-1, reads EAGVAQSPRYKIIEKRQSVAFWCNPISGHATLYWYQQILGQGPKLLIQFQNNGVVDDSQLPKDRFSAERLKGVDSTLKIQPAKLEDSAVYLCASSRTSGSGNEQFFGPGTRLTVL.

This rearrangement joins TRBV30 to TRBJ1-5, with 7 nucleotides matching TRBD1. Looked up from germline, CDR1 is GTSNPN and CDR2 is SVGIG (reference sequence). The CDR3 totals 13 residues. V shed 0 bases and J 5 bases; nucleotides not matched to a gene: 1. CDR3 DNA: TGTGCCTGGAGTGTACAGGGGTATCAGCCCCAGCATTTT. It encodes CAWSVQGYQPQHF.

V usage is TRBV4-1 and J usage is TRBJ2-7; 7 nucleotides match TRBD2. Germline V gene sequence: CDR1 MGHRA, CDR2 YSYEKL. The CDR3 length is 15 residues. The J segment lost 2 bases and the V segment lost 0 bases, leaving 4 bases of the junction unmatched. CDR3 sequence reads: CASSQDGAGAYEQYF. The DNA of the CDR3 is TGCGCCAGCAGCCAAGATGGTGCGGGGGCCTACGAGCAGTACTTC.

V is TRBV2 and J is TRBJ1-6; tentative D call: TRBD1 (5 bases). V was shortened by 8 bases and J by 9 bases, with 14 bases between the two germline ends. The CDR3 has 13 residues. Germline CDR1 SNHLY, CDR2 FYNNEI. CDR3 amino acids: CASGELGTSPLHF. In nucleotides, the CDR3 is TGTGCCAGCGGGGAGTTGGGGACTTCACCCCTCCACTTT.

CDR3: CASSSLTGPNSPLHF. For the CDR3, the DNA is TGTGCCAGCAGCTCACTGACAGGCCCCAATTCACCCCTCCACTTT. The V and J genes are TRBV11-2 and TRBJ1-6; possibly TRBD1 for D (6 bases). V was shortened by 4 bases and J by 7 bases, with 14 bases between the two germline ends. CDR3 length: 15 amino acids. Germline CDR1 is SGHAT and CDR2 is FQNNGV.

The CDR3: CASSRVASGSGSEQFF. The CDR3 nucleotides are TGTGCCAGTAGTAGGGTGGCTAGCGGGAGTGGTAGTGAGCAGTTCTTC. V gene TRBV19 combines with J gene TRBJ2-1, with 10 nucleotides matching TRBD2. CDR3 size: 16 residues. V lost 4 bases, J lost 9 bases, and 12 bases stayed unmatched. Germline V gene data show CDR1 as LNHDA and CDR2 as SQIVND (reference sequence).

The chain uses TRBV11-2 and TRBJ2-7, with TRBD2 identical over 14 bases. The CDR3 is made up of 18 amino acids. V shed 2 bases and J 0 bases; nucleotides not matched to a gene: 6. Germline V gene data show CDR1 as SGHAT and CDR2 as FQNNGV. CDR3 amino acids: CASSLYRTSGGPSYEQYF. The CDR3 DNA reads as TGTGCCAGCAGCTTATATCGGACTAGCGGGGGGCCCTCCTACGAGCAGTACTTC.